This entry describes one T cell receptor beta chain. Its antigen remains unidentified. The record originates from a study of shared clonotypes between healthy human individuals. Study observations and caveats: Naive subsets generally exceeded memory subsets in estimated richness.

The germline CDR1 and CDR2 sequences are SGHTS and YDEGEE. V lost 4 bases, J lost 8 bases, and 8 bases stayed unmatched. The CDR3 is 14 amino acids. Sequencing was performed with immunoSEQ multiplex PCR; in TCRdb, only in-frame clones are kept and a portion is missing. The table shows some 1,100,000 clones, with around 82% occurring only once. Sequencing was done on a sample of memory CD4+ T cells from PBMCs. The subset is: CD45RA-negative fraction. This TCR derives from a man between 18 and 35 years old in good health. Some clones in this sample may be carry-over from other donors' samples. The rearrangement uses TRBV5-8 and TRBJ2-1; 8 nucleotides match TRBD2. CDR3 nucleotide sequence: TGTGCCAGCAGCCTCAACGCGGGGGGTCATGAGCAGTTCTTC. Translation gives CASSLNAGGHEQFF.